The 31 T cell receptor beta chains below were found in one sample sequenced in a study of patients and donors after allogeneic stem cell transplantation. In TCRdb, the RT-PCR reads were re-called with MiXCR into one record per CDR3 protein. The profile shows approximately 170,000 distinct CDR3 sequences, approximately 22% of them singletons. Sequencing input: blood, either unsorted or a sorted T cell fraction (not recorded which). The receptors originated from a human donor who was either an allogeneic HSCT recipient or a stem cell or donor lymphocyte infusion donor (not recorded which). It is not recorded whose cells these are; they may come from a transplant donor.

Here the CDR3 DNA reads TGTGCCATCAGGGGGACAGGAACCAGCTCCTATAATTCACCCCTCCACTTT. It specifies CAIRGTGTSSYNSPLHF. The rearrangement uses TRBV10-3 and TRBJ1-6; 8 positions match TRBD1. The CDR3 has 17 residues. V shed 6 bases, J shed 0 bases, and the junction held 7 bases outside the gene matches. Looked up from germline, CDR1 is ENHRY and CDR2 is SYGVKD.

This clonotype was found a few times. This chain uses TRBV29-1 with TRBJ2-5; no clear D gene. The CDR3 is made up of 11 amino acids. In germline, CDR1 is SQVTM, CDR2 ANQGSEA. Trimming took off 4 bases at V and 2 bases at J, with 5 bases between the two ends. DNA of the CDR3: TGCAGCGTTGCGCAACAAGAGACCCAGTACTTC. Amino acids: CSVAQQETQYF.

This clonotype appeared a few times. The V call is TRBV9, the J call TRBJ1-2, with TRBD1 matching 7 bases. From germline, CDR1 is SGDLS and CDR2 YYNGEE. The CDR3 runs to 14 residues. Germline trimming cut 0 bases from V and 8 bases from J; bases unmatched to any gene: 7. The CDR3 is CASSVGWTGSGYTF. CDR3 nucleotide sequence: TGTGCCAGCAGCGTAGGGTGGACAGGCAGCGGCTACACCTTC.

This chain connects TRBV10-3 to TRBJ1-2; tentatively, D is TRBD1 (6 bases). The CDR3 consists of 14 residues. The germline V gene encodes CDR1 ENHRY and CDR2 SYGVKD. Trimming left V 6 bases short and J 3 bases short, with 14 bases between. CDR3 region: CAISSRQVHYGYTF. CDR3 sequence (DNA): TGTGCCATCAGCTCAAGACAGGTGCACTATGGCTACACCTTC.

This clonotype has a count of ten or more. The chain is built from TRBV12-3 or TRBV12-4 and TRBJ1-2; D perhaps matches TRBD1 (5 bases). Deletions cut 6 bases from V and 4 bases from J, with 15 bases between. This CDR3 is 14 amino acids long. CDR3 DNA: TGTGCCAGCAGCTGTGGGACGGGAACCTATGGCTACACCTTC. Translation gives CASSCGTGTYGYTF.

CDR3 amino acids: CASSPMAGVPYEQYF. CDR3 bases: TGTGCCAGCAGCCCTATGGCGGGAGTTCCCTACGAGCAGTACTTC. The chain combines TRBV7-6 with TRBJ2-7; TRBD2 aligns across 7 bases. CDR1 SGHVS and CDR2 FNYEAQ come from the germline V gene. With 5 bases clipped from V and 2 bases from J, the junction kept 9 bases outside the gene matches. The CDR3 contains 15 residues.

In this sample, this clonotype turned up a few times. This rearrangement joins TRBV12-3 or TRBV12-4 to TRBJ2-1, with D perhaps TRBD1 (5 bases). Trimming pared 10 bases from V and 0 bases from J, leaving 13 bases between. CDR3 length equals 14 residues. The CDR3 nucleotides are TGTGCCATCGTTCGGCAGGGCTCCTACAATGAGCAGTTCTTC. Its translation: CAIVRQGSYNEQFF.

The chain employs TRBV4-1 and TRBJ2-7; 11 nucleotides match TRBD2. The ends lost 4 bases at V and 2 bases at J; junction bases unmatched: 16. Per germline, CDR1 MGHRA and CDR2 YSYEKL. The CDR3 runs to 19 residues. CDR3 loop: CASSLPGHLLAGAPYEQYF. CDR3 sequence (DNA): TGCGCCAGCAGCCTACCGGGACATCTACTAGCGGGGGCCCCCTACGAGCAGTACTTC.

The rearrangement uses TRBV6-2 or TRBV6-3 and TRBJ2-7; 7 bases line up with TRBD2. After removal of 5 bases from V and 4 bases from J, the junction contained 11 bases not matched to a gene. Germline V CDR1 and CDR2: MNHEY, SVGEGT. There are 15 residues in the CDR3. CDR3 amino acids: CASSLMGGIWYEQYF. The CDR3 coding sequence is TGTGCCAGCAGTCTCATGGGAGGGATTTGGTACGAGCAGTACTTC.

V is TRBV7-9 and J is TRBJ1-2; 8 bases line up with TRBD1. Germline CDR1 and CDR2: SEHNR and FQNEAQ (reference sequence). This CDR3 is 14 amino acids long. V gave up 3 bases and J gave up 4 bases; unmatched junction bases: 4. The CDR3 region is CASSLATGGYGYTF. The DNA of the CDR3 is TGTGCCAGCAGCTTGGCTACAGGGGGCTATGGCTACACCTTC.

The table lists this clonotype with a count of one. The chain has TRBV5-1 and TRBJ2-5; D is unresolved. In germline, CDR1 is SGHRS, CDR2 YFSETQ. CDR3 size: 14 residues. Trimming took 0 bases from V and 5 from J, leaving 11 bases between them. In nucleotides, the CDR3 is TGCGCCAGCAGCTTGGCTCGAGTGGGGGAGACCCAGTACTTC. As protein: CASSLARVGETQYF.

The chain has TRBV20-1 and TRBJ2-3, with D maybe TRBD2 (5 bases). The ends were cut back, 3 bases at V and 5 bases at J, with 15 bases in the middle. The CDR3 spans 14 residues. Germline V lookup: CDR1 DFQATT, CDR2 SNEGSKA (reference sequence). The CDR3 DNA sequence: TGCAGTGCTAGGGAGGAGCTTGGTTTAGATACGCAGTATTTT. Protein product: CSAREELGLDTQYF.

This clonotype was seen a single time. The gene calls are TRBV7-3 and TRBJ1-6, with 10 bases matching TRBD1. Germline V gene data show CDR1 as SGHTA and CDR2 as FQGTGA. The J segment lost 9 bases and the V segment lost 1 base, leaving 6 bases of the junction unmatched. The CDR3 is 16 amino acids. In DNA form, the CDR3 reads TGTGCCAGCAGCTTAATGGGGACAGGGGCTGGTTCACCCCTCCACTTT. This codes for CASSLMGTGAGSPLHF.

Concerning this clonotype itself: This may arise from a read error, as a much more abundant clone is one base away. No DNA is shown, since the ends of the CDR3 on it are uncertain; the CDR3 is the one TCRdb lists. The chain combines TRBV6-5 with TRBJ1-2; TRBD1, the table's D call, lacks a check against the DNA. The CDR3 contains 13 residues when both ends are counted. The V gene's germline CDR1 is MNHEY and CDR2 SVGAGI. The CDR3 sequence is CATTKQGAYGCTF.

J is TRBJ1-6 and V is TRBV5-1, with a possible D match to TRBD1 (6 bases). This CDR3 has 14 amino acids. Germline V gives CDR1 SGHRS, CDR2 YFSETQ. V lost 4 bases and J lost 7, with 12 bases in between. CDR3 region: CASSEDRGNSPLHF. CDR3 in DNA: TGCGCCAGCAGCGAGGACAGAGGCAATTCACCCCTCCACTTT.

This clonotype appeared a few times. V and J are TRBV6-2 or TRBV6-3 and TRBJ1-1; no reliable D call. Trimming left V 0 bases short and J 1 base short, with 9 bases between. The CDR3 totals 15 residues. The germline CDR1 and CDR2 sequences are MNHEY and SVGEGT. In DNA form, the CDR3 reads TGTGCCAGCAGTTACTCGAACAAGAGGAACACTGAAGCTTTCTTT. It yields the protein CASSYSNKRNTEAFF.

The chain combines TRBV5-6 with TRBJ2-3; D is tentatively TRBD1 or TRBD2 (5 bases each). Germline CDR1 and CDR2: SGHDT and YYEEEE. V was shortened by 4 bases and J by 5 bases, with 20 bases between the two germline ends. The CDR3 has 16 residues. Here the CDR3 DNA reads TGTGCCAGCAGCCCCCCATTCCGGGGCCCAATAGATACGCAGTATTTT. As protein: CASSPPFRGPIDTQYF.

The rearrangement joins TRBV2 to TRBJ2-1; 8 bases fit TRBD1. Losses at the gene ends were 6 bases for V and 1 base for J; bases not matched to a gene: 11. In germline, CDR1 is SNHLY, CDR2 FYNNEI. CDR3 length: 17 amino acids. CDR3 sequence reads: CASRNQDRAQSYNEQFF. For the CDR3, the DNA is TGTGCCAGCAGGAACCAGGACAGGGCTCAATCCTACAATGAGCAGTTCTTC.

There are a few counts of this clonotype. The chain has TRBV5-1 and TRBJ1-2; tentatively, D is TRBD1 (6 bases). V dropped 2 bases and J dropped 0 bases, with 11 bases sitting between them. Germline CDR1 reads SGHRS; CDR2 reads YFSETQ. The CDR3 loop spans 15 amino acids. In nucleotides, the CDR3 is TGCGCCAGCAGCTTACAGGGATCGGCTAACTATGGCTACACCTTC. Amino acids: CASSLQGSANYGYTF.

V is TRBV20-1 and J is TRBJ2-7; possible D gene TRBD2, 6 bases. Trimming took off 3 bases at V and 2 bases at J, with 17 bases between the two ends. Germline CDR1 DFQATT, CDR2 SNEGSKA (reference sequence). The CDR3 consists of 15 residues. The CDR3 nucleotides are TGCAGTGCTAGTCGAAAGGGAGGCGGGACCTACGAGCAGTACTTC. Translating it yields CSASRKGGGTYEQYF.

The chain joins TRBV12-3 or TRBV12-4 to TRBJ2-1, with D maybe TRBD2 (5 bases). The CDR3 is 12 residues long. The V end was cut by 8 bases, the J end by 7 bases, with 12 bases between. The DNA for the CDR3 is TGTGCCAGCTTCAATCGGAGGAATGAGCAGTTCTTC. Translated, it gives CASFNRRNEQFF.

The V and J genes are TRBV9 and TRBJ2-7, with 8 bases fitting TRBD2. Per germline, CDR1 SGDLS and CDR2 YYNGEE. This CDR3 is 15 amino acids long. With 3 bases clipped from V and 2 bases from J, the junction kept 7 bases outside the gene matches. This chain's CDR3 is CASSAIPGLAYEQYF. The DNA for the CDR3 is TGTGCCAGCAGCGCCATCCCGGGACTAGCCTACGAGCAGTACTTC.

The chain has TRBV7-3 and TRBJ2-3, with 7 nucleotides matching TRBD1. V was pared by 4 bases and J by 2 bases, with 6 bases of the junction left unmatched. The CDR3 extends over 15 amino acids. The germline V gene encodes CDR1 SGHTA and CDR2 FQGTGA. CDR3 in DNA: TGTGCCAGCAGCTCTGGGGGACAGATCACAGATACGCAGTATTTT. Amino acids: CASSSGGQITDTQYF. The full variable domain, in which reference TRBV7-3 and TRBJ2-3 provide the parts outside the CDR3, is GAGVSQTPSNKVTEKGKYVELRCDPISGHTALYWYRQSLGQGPEFLIYFQGTGAADDSGLPNDRFFAVRPEGSVSTLKIQRTERGDSAVYLCASSSGGQITDTQYFGPGTRLTVL.

The genes are TRBV12-5 and TRBJ2-2; D is unclear. V lost 0 bases and J 0 bases, leaving 5 bases between the germline ends. Per the germline V gene, CDR1 is LGHNT and CDR2 is FRNRAP. The CDR3 runs to 15 residues. DNA of the CDR3: TGTGCTAGTGGTTTGGTAATCTCGAACACCGGGGAGCTGTTTTTT. Amino acid sequence: CASGLVISNTGELFF.

This clonotype was seen ten or more times. The genes are TRBV29-1 and TRBJ1-4; 9 bases are shared with TRBD1. V was clipped by 6 bases and J by 4 bases; unmatched bases: 6. The V gene's germline CDR1 is SQVTM and CDR2 ANQGSEA. The CDR3 spans 14 residues. CDR3 DNA sequence: TGCAGCGTGGTACAGGGGGCGAGTAATGAAAAACTGTTTTTT. Amino acid sequence: CSVVQGASNEKLFF.

This clonotype came up many times. The V gene is TRBV4-2, the J gene TRBJ1-1; no definite D call. Germline values: CDR1 LGHNA, CDR2 YNFKEQ. The CDR3 totals 15 residues. V lost 0 bases to trimming and J lost 4 bases, with 12 bases between them. The CDR3 region is CASSQDLGSGTEAFF. The CDR3 coding sequence is TGTGCCAGCAGCCAAGATCTGGGTTCGGGCACTGAAGCTTTCTTT.

V gene TRBV9 combines with J gene TRBJ2-3, with 8 bases identical to TRBD2. V trimming: 3 bases; J trimming: 2 bases; junction bases outside the gene matches: 2. Per the germline V gene, CDR1 is SGDLS and CDR2 is YYNGEE. This CDR3 contains 14 residues. This chain's CDR3 is CASSERGTTDTQYF. The CDR3 DNA reads as TGTGCCAGCAGCGAGCGGGGGACCACAGATACGCAGTATTTT.

This clonotype has only a few counts. The chain uses TRBV10-3 and TRBJ1-3; D remains unclear. V was clipped by 3 bases and J by 1 base, with 10 bases between them. Germline-derived CDR1 and CDR2 are ENHRY and SYGVKD. CDR3 length: 15 amino acids. CDR3 residues: CAISDPVSSGNTIYF. The CDR3 DNA follows: TGTGCCATCAGTGACCCCGTATCTTCTGGAAACACCATATATTTT.

This clonotype occurred a few times. This chain joins TRBV7-9 and TRBJ1-5, with a weak D call TRBD1 (5 bases). Trimming shortened V by 5 bases and J by 3 bases, and 11 bases separated the two germline ends. CDR1 is SEHNR, CDR2 FQNEAQ, per germline (reference sequence). The CDR3 loop spans 14 amino acids. CDR3 nucleotides: TGTGCCAGCAGCCCGACAGAGTCCAATCAGCCCCAGCATTTT. Translating it yields CASSPTESNQPQHF.

The V gene is TRBV4-1, the J gene TRBJ1-4; D call uncertain. This CDR3 contains 13 residues. The germline V gene encodes CDR1 MGHRA and CDR2 YSYEKL. V was pared by 1 base and J by 7 bases, with 7 bases between. This CDR3 reads CASSQVVPEKLFF. In DNA form, the CDR3 reads TGCGCCAGCAGCCAAGTCGTACCTGAAAAACTGTTTTTT.

This clonotype has more than one count but fewer than ten. The chain joins TRBV7-8 to TRBJ1-1, with D possibly matching TRBD1 (6 bases). V lost 6 bases to trimming and J lost 5 bases, with 16 bases between them. This CDR3 spans 14 amino acids. Germline CDR1 SGHVS, CDR2 FQNEAQ. CDR3 region: CASRYFRGATEAFF. In DNA form, the CDR3 reads TGTGCCAGCAGGTATTTCAGGGGAGCGACTGAAGCTTTCTTT.